This T cell receptor beta chain was obtained from a study of T-cell reconstitution after alpha-beta-depleted transplantation in children. Unique molecular identifiers tagged the TCRbeta library. Each CDR3 protein is one row after TCRdb ran MiXCR on the PCR reads. The data show about 540,000 distinct CDR3 sequences, with over 25% seen just once and approximately 33% held by the top ten. With V trimmed by 5 bases and J by 3 bases, 1 base remained unmatched. The CDR3 sequence is 13 residues long. Germline V gene lookup returns CDR1 DFQATT and CDR2 SNEGSKA (reference sequence). This clonotype occurred a few times.

The sequencing here drew on PBMCs, taken before TCRalphabeta/CD19-depleted stem cell transplant. The receptor comes from a boy younger than two with Wiskott-Aldrich syndrome, due to receive a stem cell transplant. The chain combines TRBV20-1 with TRBJ2-1; 10 bases match TRBD2. CDR3 amino acids: CSAPSGSYNEQFF. CDR3 DNA: TGCAGTGCTCCTAGCGGGAGCTACAATGAGCAGTTCTTC.